This T cell receptor beta chain was identified during a study of blood T cells in healthy people across ages. Study observations and caveats: Naive CD4+ cells and diversity were both higher in long-lived donors than in aged donors. Naive T cell percentage and TCR beta diversity correlated strongly.

A second PCR of roughly 7 to 11 cycles used a sample-barcoded 5' primer and a J-beta primer mix. Every cDNA molecule carried a tag from a template-switch adaptor bearing 12 random nucleotides. TCRdb reprocessed the 5' RACE reads with MiXCR, giving one entry per CDR3 protein. The sample includes fewer than 900,000 distinct CDR3 sequences, roughly 44% of them seen just once. The CDR3 runs to 17 residues. V shed 4 bases, J shed 7 bases, and the junction held 18 bases outside the gene matches. About this clonotype itself: Its antigen is still unknown.

Total RNA was isolated from each sample in quantities of at least 5 micrograms. The sequenced material came from blood. This receptor was identified in an older woman in good health. This chain joins TRBV12-3 or TRBV12-4 and TRBJ2-7; 8 nucleotides agree with TRBD2. CDR3 DNA sequence: TGTGCCAGCAGTTCGCTAGCGGGCTATGGCTCCTACAATGAGCAGTACTTC. This gives the protein CASSSLAGYGSYNEQYF.